The TCR beta chain described here comes from a study of read filtering for tumor transcriptome and immune sequencing. For the study at large: By R-ISS, stages I, II and III held approximately 8, 16 and 7 patients.

Trimming left V 5 bases short and J 5 bases short, with 9 bases between. Germline CDR1 reads MNHNY; CDR2 reads SVGAGI (reference sequence). CDR3 size: 12 residues. This clonotype was seen many times. Molecular barcoded adaptors covering alpha/delta and beta/gamma chains were used on roughly 400 ng RNA. Each CDR3 protein is one row after TCRdb ran MiXCR on the reads. The sample comprises 39,000 or so distinct CDR3 sequences, roughly an eighth of which are singletons, and around 6.5% rests with the top ten. The clonotype was recovered from a donor aged 40 or older with multiple myeloma. The chain combines TRBV6-6 with TRBJ1-1; D gene ambiguous. The sequenced sample consisted of a population of CD138-negative cells sorted from bone marrow. CDR3 loop: CASSPSRTEAFF. The CDR3 DNA sequence: TGTGCCAGCAGTCCCTCTAGGACTGAAGCTTTCTTT.